A selection of T cell receptor beta chains follows, all from one sample in a study of shared clonotypes between healthy human individuals. Generated by immunoSEQ multiplex PCR, the TCRdb table keeps only in-frame clones and is missing some. The sample shows around 100,000 clones, more than 65% of them seen only once. Sequencing was performed on memory CD8+ T cells sorted from blood. The receptors come from a woman aged 30 to 39 in good health. The CDR3 runs from the conserved cysteine through the conserved F or W. Fields, in order: CDR3 length, clone size, V gene, D gene, J gene, CDR3 DNA, CDR3 protein. The D gene is left open where the match is weak. Clone size is shown for a subset of rows, as once, few, many or a class of expanded clone.

15	few	TRBV6-1	NA	TRBJ1-4	TGTGCCAGCAGTGAAGATGGGCAGCTTAATGAAAAACTGTTTTTT	CASSEDGQLNEKLFF
15	once	TRBV7-2	NA	TRBJ1-1	TGTGCCAGCAGCAAGACAACCGCTCTGTACACTGAAGCTTTCTTT	CASSKTTALYTEAFF
15	few	TRBV7-2	NA	TRBJ1-3	TGTGCCAGCAGCTCCTGGATCGCTTCGGGAAACACCATATATTTT	CASSSWIASGNTIYF
12	NA	TRBV7-9	NA	TRBJ2-3	TGTGCCAGCAGCTCCGGTAGAGATACGCAGTATTTT	CASSSGRDTQYF
16	many	TRBV7-9	TRBD2	TRBJ2-7	TGTGCCAGCAGCCAAGATGGGACTAGCGGCTCCTACGAGCAGTACTTC	CASSQDGTSGSYEQYF
13	NA	TRBV7-6	NA	TRBJ2-2	TGTGCCAGCAGGCCCCCGGGGAGCGGGGAGCTGTTTTTT	CASRPPGSGELFF
13	NA	TRBV6-1	NA	TRBJ1-2	TGTGCCAGCAGTGGAACAGAGAACTATGGCTACACCTTC	CASSGTENYGYTF
16	NA	TRBV7-9	TRBD2	TRBJ2-3	TGTGCCAGCAGCTTAGCCCCCGGGAGGGGCACAGATACGCAGTATTTT	CASSLAPGRGTDTQYF
15	once	TRBV28	NA	TRBJ1-2	TGTGCCAGCAATCTATCCCCTGGACGGTTCGGGGGCTACACCTTC	CASNLSPGRFGGYTF
15	NA	TRBV28	NA	TRBJ2-7	TGTGCCAGCAGTTTTCGGCCAGACAGCTCCTACGAGCAGTACTTC	CASSFRPDSSYEQYF
15	NA	TRBV4-1	TRBD1	TRBJ1-5	TGCGCCAGCAGCAAATCGGACAGGGGCAATCAGCCCCAGCATTTT	CASSKSDRGNQPQHF
16	many	TRBV7-6	NA	TRBJ2-6	TGTGCCAGCAGCCGGTTGGCAGGGTCGGGGGCCAACGTCCTGACTTTC	CASSRLAGSGANVLTF
15	NA	TRBV5-1	TRBD2	TRBJ2-1	TGCGCCAGCAGTCTGGCCAGCGGGAGTTTCCATGAGCAGTTCTTC	CASSLASGSFHEQFF
14	NA	TRBV4-1	NA	TRBJ1-2	TGCGCCAGCAGCCAAGACTCCGGGAACTATGGCTACACCTTC	CASSQDSGNYGYTF
14	NA	TRBV27	NA	TRBJ2-2	TGTGCCAGCAGTTTAAGGCGGTACACCGGGGAGCTGTTTTTT	CASSLRRYTGELFF
15	NA	TRBV27	NA	TRBJ2-1	TGTGCCAGCAGTTTCGCCCGCGGGAACCCCCATGAGCAGTTCTTC	CASSFARGNPHEQFF
12	NA	TRBV30	TRBD1	TRBJ2-7	TGTGCCTTTAGGACAGGGGGCTACGAGCAGTACTTC	CAFRTGGYEQYF
13	NA	TRBV18	NA	TRBJ2-3	TGTGCCAGCTCACCACCCCACCCGGATACGCAGTATTTT	CASSPPHPDTQYF
15	NA	TRBV6-4	TRBD1	TRBJ2-2	TGTGCCAGCAGTGCCGGGACAGGGAACACCGGGGAGCTGTTTTTT	CASSAGTGNTGELFF
11	many	TRBV6-5	NA	TRBJ1-1	TGTGCCAGCAGGGTTGGCACTGAAGCTTTCTTT	CASRVGTEAFF
12	NA	TRBV7-9	TRBD1	TRBJ2-7	TGTGCCAGCACGGACAGGGTAGAAGAGCAGTACTTC	CASTDRVEEQYF
10	NA	TRBV29-1	NA	TRBJ2-3	TGCAGCGTTGAAGCAAACGGCGTGTATTTT	CSVEANGVYF
16	NA	TRBV28	NA	TRBJ1-5	TGTGCCAGCAGGGGAAAACAGGGCTATAGCAATCAGCCCCAGCATTTT	CASRGKQGYSNQPQHF
13	once	TRBV28	NA	TRBJ2-7	TGTGCCAGCAGTTTCATGGAAACCTACGAGCAGTACTTC	CASSFMETYEQYF
18	NA	TRBV11-2	NA	TRBJ2-3	TGTGCCAGCAGCTCCTATACTACTTCTCATATTGGCACAGATACGCAGTATTTT	CASSSYTTSHIGTDTQYF
15	once	TRBV7-9	TRBD2	TRBJ2-5	TGTGCCAGCAGCTTAGCCCTAGCGGGGGAAGAGACCCAGTACTTC	CASSLALAGEETQYF
15	few	TRBV6-4	NA	TRBJ2-1	TGTGCCAGCAGTGTTGAAGGCGGCTCCTACAATGAGCAGTTCTTC	CASSVEGGSYNEQFF
15	NA	TRBV29-1	TRBD1	TRBJ2-2	TGCAGCGTCCACAACGGACAGGAGACAACCGGGGAGCTGTTTTTT	CSVHNGQETTGELFF
15	NA	TRBV7-8	NA	TRBJ1-2	TGTGCCAGCAGTTCCCTAGGCGGGGGCGCCGATGGCTACACCTTC	CASSSLGGGADGYTF
14	NA	TRBV27	TRBD1	TRBJ2-7	TGTGCCAGCAGTCTCACCAGGGGGACCTACGAGCAGTACTTC	CASSLTRGTYEQYF
12	many	TRBV10-3	NA	TRBJ1-5	TGTGCCATCACTTATAGCAATCAGCCCCAGCATTTT	CAITYSNQPQHF
14	NA	TRBV4-1	NA	TRBJ2-7	TGCGCCAGCAGCCCCCGGGAGACCTGGGGCGAGCAGTACTTC	CASSPRETWGEQYF
14	NA	TRBV4-1	NA	TRBJ1-2	TGCGCCAGCAGCGCGTACAGGGCTAACTATGGCTACACCTTC	CASSAYRANYGYTF
11	NA	TRBV7-6	NA	TRBJ2-7	TGTGCCAGCAGCTTAGACCTCTCGCAGTACTTC	CASSLDLSQYF
16	NA	TRBV27	TRBD2	TRBJ2-1	TGTGCCAGCAGTTTCTCAGGACTAGCGGGGGCGGGCGAGCAGTTCTTC	CASSFSGLAGAGEQFF
13	few	TRBV29-1	TRBD2	TRBJ2-7	TGCAGCGTTGAAACCGGGGGAGGGTACGAGCAGTACTTC	CSVETGGGYEQYF
13	NA	TRBV29-1	NA	TRBJ2-7	TGCAGCGTTGGTGAAGGGACTTTACACGAGCAGTACTTC	CSVGEGTLHEQYF
13	few	TRBV7-2	NA	TRBJ2-1	TGTGCCAGCAGCTTCCCTCCCAGGGGTGAGCAGTTCTTC	CASSFPPRGEQFF
14	NA	TRBV6-1	TRBD1	TRBJ2-7	TGTGCCAGCAGTACCCGGGACAGTATATACGAGCAGTACTTC	CASSTRDSIYEQYF
16	NA	TRBV7-9	TRBD1	TRBJ2-7	TGTGCCAGCAGCTTAGTGGCCGGGACAGGGAGGTACGAGCAGTACTTC	CASSLVAGTGRYEQYF
13	NA	TRBV5-4	TRBD2	TRBJ2-7	TGTGCCAGTTCAGCGGGATGGGCCTACGAGCAGTACTTC	CASSAGWAYEQYF
13	once	TRBV27	NA	TRBJ1-1	TGTGCCAGCAGTCCAGGACCGGGTAGGGAAGCTTTCTTT	CASSPGPGREAFF
17	NA	TRBV7-2	TRBD2	TRBJ2-7	TGTGCCAGCAGCTTAGGAGGACTAGCGGGACTTGACTACGAGCAGTACTTC	CASSLGGLAGLDYEQYF
13	few	TRBV2	NA	TRBJ1-5	TGTGCCAGCAGTGCGGGAAGCAATCAGCCCCAGCATTTT	CASSAGSNQPQHF
14	NA	TRBV21-1	NA	TRBJ2-7	TGTGCCAGCAAAATCAGTCGCAGTGGCGACGAGCAGTACTTC	CASKISRSGDEQYF
16	NA	TRBV7-8	NA	TRBJ2-7	TGTGCCAGCAGCCTCCGCGAGGGGACCCTGACCTCCGAGCAGTACTTC	CASSLREGTLTSEQYF